Presented here are 15 T cell receptor beta chains from one specimen sequenced in a study of T cells in Graves' hyperthyroidism and ophthalmopathy (dated by TCRdb to the late 2010s). Libraries were prepared through multiplex PCR. The instrument was an Illumina HiSeq 2000. TCR beta CDR3 regions were amplified from RNA transcripts. A first-round RT-PCR of the TCR CDR3 used the HTBI primer set with the Qiagen OneStep RT-PCR kit. The public reads were reanalyzed by TCRdb: fastp trimming at Q25, MiXCR alignment, in-frame beta chains only. CDR3 protein sequences are deduplicated, and each keeps its most common genes and DNA. The sample table shows 550,000 to 600,000 distinct CDR3 sequences, and 16% are seen once. The ten largest clones represent 18% of the sample. Material: blood. The receptors here all came from a woman under 30 with Graves' hyperthyroidism.

This clonotype was detected only a few times. V and J are TRBV27 and TRBJ2-5; weak D call: TRBD2 (5 bases). The V end lost 2 bases, the J end lost 5 bases, and 12 bases lay between the germline ends. This CDR3 contains 14 residues. Germline V gene sequence: CDR1 MNHEY, CDR2 SMNVEV (reference sequence). CDR3 bases: TGTGCCAGCAGTTTACAGTACAGAGGGGAGACCCAGTACTTC. Translating gives CASSLQYRGETQYF.

The V and J genes are TRBV4-2 and TRBJ2-2, with 10 nucleotides matching TRBD2. This CDR3 has 20 residues. The V segment lost 0 bases and the J segment 0 bases; nucleotides outside the gene matches: 10. Germline loops: CDR1 LGHNA, CDR2 YNFKEQ. The CDR3 DNA follows: TGTGCCAGCAGCCAAGATTCCAGCGGGGGGGCCGGAGCGAACACCGGGGAGCTGTTTTTT. The encoded protein is CASSQDSSGGAGANTGELFF.

This clonotype was seen more than once but under ten times. The chain joins TRBV2 to TRBJ1-3; D remains ambiguous. This CDR3 spans 12 amino acids. V was pared by 8 bases and J by 1 base, with 6 bases between. Germline CDR1 reads SNHLY; CDR2 reads FYNNEI. The CDR3 reads CASGRSGNTIYF. The CDR3 nucleotides read TGTGCCAGCGGGAGGTCTGGAAACACCATATATTTT.

This chain joins TRBV6-5 and TRBJ1-1; maybe TRBD1 (5 bases). The CDR3 covers 15 residues. The V end was cut by 0 bases, the J end by 4 bases, with 12 bases between. The germline V gene has CDR1 MNHEY and CDR2 SVGAGI. The CDR3 region has the DNA TGTGCCAGCAGTTACTCGGCCGGGGCGGGCACTGAAGCTTTCTTT. Its protein is CASSYSAGAGTEAFF.

The chain carries TRBV27 and TRBJ1-2, with 7 bases identical to TRBD1. CDR1 and CDR2 (germline): MNHEY, SMNVEV (reference sequence). Trimming took 5 bases from V and 7 from J; bases not matched to a gene: 10. The CDR3 consists of 14 residues. CDR3 sequence reads: CASSPAGTVSGYTF. The CDR3 DNA sequence: TGTGCCAGCAGTCCGGCCGGGACAGTTAGTGGCTACACCTTC.

This clonotype was detected a few times. V gene TRBV18 combines with J gene TRBJ2-7; TRBD1 is a possible D gene (6 bases). Germline CDR1 KGHSH, CDR2 LQKENI. Trimming took 8 bases from V and 0 from J, leaving 17 bases between them. The CDR3 loop spans 15 amino acids. This CDR3 reads CASQPGIGGSYEQYF. The CDR3 DNA is TGTGCCAGCCAGCCCGGGATAGGGGGCTCCTACGAGCAGTACTTC.

In this sample, this clonotype turned up many times. This sequence joins TRBV28 and TRBJ2-3, with 8 bases that match TRBD1. With 6 bases clipped from V and 1 base from J, the junction kept 6 bases outside the gene matches. CDR3 length: 15 amino acids. CDR1 is MDHEN and CDR2 is SYDVKM in the germline V gene. The CDR3 region is CASRRTGLGTDTQYF. Here the CDR3 DNA reads TGTGCCAGCAGACGGACAGGGCTGGGCACAGATACGCAGTATTTT. Combining the CDR3 with reference TRBV28 and TRBJ2-3 gives the whole variable domain DVKVTQSSRYLVKRTGEKVFLECVQDMDHENMFWYRQDPGLGLRLIYFSYDVKMKEKGDIPEGYSVSREKKERFSLILESASTNQTSMYLCASRRTGLGTDTQYFGPGTRLTVL.

This clonotype was detected ten times or more. V gene TRBV20-1 combines with J gene TRBJ2-5; 11 nucleotides match TRBD1. Germline values: CDR1 DFQATT, CDR2 SNEGSKA (reference sequence). Trimming removed 5 bases from V and 5 bases from J; junction bases left unmatched: 7. This CDR3 has 14 amino acids. The DNA for the CDR3 is TGCAGTGCTTTGGACAGGGGGCGCGATGAGACCCAGTACTTC. Translating gives CSALDRGRDETQYF.

This clonotype was seen repeatedly, ten times or more. CDR3 loop: CASSLWGARTGELFF. As DNA, the CDR3 is TGTGCCAGCAGTTTATGGGGGGCGCGCACCGGGGAGCTGTTTTTT. The J gene is TRBJ2-2, the V gene TRBV28; D might be TRBD1 (6 bases). The CDR3 sequence is 15 residues long. CDR1 is MDHEN, CDR2 SYDVKM, per germline. V lost 0 bases and J lost 4, with 9 bases in between. The full variable domain, in which reference TRBV28 and TRBJ2-2 provide the parts outside the CDR3, is DVKVTQSSRYLVKRTGEKVFLECVQDMDHENMFWYRQDPGLGLRLIYFSYDVKMKEKGDIPEGYSVSREKKERFSLILESASTNQTSMYLCASSLWGARTGELFFGEGSRLTVL.

This clonotype was counted a few times. The chain employs TRBV6-2 or TRBV6-3 and TRBJ1-3, with TRBD1 as a possible D gene (5 bases). Trimming removed 7 bases from V and 0 bases from J, with 19 bases in between. Germline-derived CDR1 and CDR2 are MNHEY and SVGEGT. The CDR3 sequence is 17 residues long. The CDR3 DNA reads as TGTGCCAGCACAAGAGACAGTTCGTCTGACTCTGGAAACACCATATATTTT. Protein: CASTRDSSSDSGNTIYF.

This chain connects TRBV7-9 to TRBJ1-1; 8 nucleotides align to TRBD1. The CDR3 contains 15 residues. Germline CDR1 and CDR2: SEHNR and FQNEAQ (reference sequence). V lost 5 bases and J lost 0; bases outside the gene matches: 5. Written as DNA, the CDR3 is TGTGCCAGCAGCCCAATGGACAGGGTGAACACTGAAGCTTTCTTT. Its protein product is CASSPMDRVNTEAFF.

This clonotype has a count of ten or more. This sequence joins TRBV5-1 and TRBJ2-7; 11 nucleotides agree with TRBD2. This CDR3 has 13 residues. V was pared by 7 bases and J by 6 bases, with 6 bases of the junction left unmatched. Per the germline V gene, CDR1 is SGHRS and CDR2 is YFSETQ. The chain's CDR3 is CASATSGIGEQYF. The CDR3 nucleotides read TGCGCCAGCGCGACTAGCGGGATTGGCGAGCAGTACTTC.

This clonotype was detected ten times or more. The chain employs TRBV6-1 and TRBJ2-7, with unresolved D. This CDR3 is built from 14 residues. Per the germline V gene, CDR1 is MNHNS and CDR2 is SASEGT. The V and J ends lost 6 bases and 6 bases respectively, with 18 bases between them. CDR3 in amino acids: CASSASTSGREQYF. The CDR3 DNA sequence: TGTGCCAGCAGCGCCTCGACGTCGGGTCGCGAGCAGTACTTC.

This clonotype occurred a few times. The chain joins TRBV18 to TRBJ2-7, with 10 bases aligning to TRBD1. Unmatched junction bases numbered 11, after V lost 4 bases and J lost 5 bases. The germline V gene has CDR1 KGHSH and CDR2 LQKENI. The CDR3 has 16 amino acids. The CDR3 nucleotides read TGTGCCAGCTCACAAGGAGCCGGGACAGGGGTCAACGAGCAGTACTTC. This encodes CASSQGAGTGVNEQYF.

In this sample, this clonotype turned up many times. The chain carries TRBV12-3 or TRBV12-4 and TRBJ1-1; maybe TRBD1 (6 bases). With 5 bases removed from V and 6 bases from J, the gap between germline ends came to 22 bases. This CDR3 spans 16 amino acids. CDR3 in amino acids: CASSPYRTALFSEAFF. CDR3 sequence (DNA): TGTGCCAGCAGTCCATATCGGACAGCCCTTTTCTCTGAAGCTTTCTTT.